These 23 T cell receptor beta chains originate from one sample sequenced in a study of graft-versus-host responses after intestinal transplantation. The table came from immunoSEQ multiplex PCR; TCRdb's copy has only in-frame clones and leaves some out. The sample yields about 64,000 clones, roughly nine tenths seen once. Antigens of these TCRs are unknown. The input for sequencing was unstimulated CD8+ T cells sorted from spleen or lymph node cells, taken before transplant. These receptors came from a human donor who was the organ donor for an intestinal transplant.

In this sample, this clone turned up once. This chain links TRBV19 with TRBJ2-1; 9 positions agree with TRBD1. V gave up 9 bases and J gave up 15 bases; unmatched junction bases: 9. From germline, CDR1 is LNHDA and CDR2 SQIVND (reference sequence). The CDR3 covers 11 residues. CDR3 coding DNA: TGTGCCAGCATAACAGGGGGCGCTTGGTTCTTC. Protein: CASITGGAWFF.

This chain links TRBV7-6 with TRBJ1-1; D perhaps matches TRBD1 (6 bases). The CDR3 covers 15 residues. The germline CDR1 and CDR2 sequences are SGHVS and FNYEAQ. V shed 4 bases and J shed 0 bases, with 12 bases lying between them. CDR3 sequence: CASSSTGILNTEAFF. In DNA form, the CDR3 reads TGTGCCAGCAGCTCCACAGGGATTTTGAACACTGAAGCTTTCTTT.

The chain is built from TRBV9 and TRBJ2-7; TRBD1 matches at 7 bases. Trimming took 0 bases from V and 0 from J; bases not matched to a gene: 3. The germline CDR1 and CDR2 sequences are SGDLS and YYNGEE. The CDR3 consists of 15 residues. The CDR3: CASSVGTGASYEQYF. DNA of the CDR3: TGTGCCAGCAGCGTAGGGACAGGTGCCTCCTACGAGCAGTACTTC.

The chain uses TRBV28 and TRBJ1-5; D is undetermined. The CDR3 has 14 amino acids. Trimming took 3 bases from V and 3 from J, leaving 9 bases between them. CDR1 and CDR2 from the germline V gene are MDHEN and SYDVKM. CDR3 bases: TGTGCCAGCAGTTTCTTCCAGGCCAATCAGCCCCAGCATTTT. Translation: CASSFFQANQPQHF. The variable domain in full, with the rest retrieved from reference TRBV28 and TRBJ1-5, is DVKVTQSSRYLVKRTGEKVFLECVQDMDHENMFWYRQDPGLGLRLIYFSYDVKMKEKGDIPEGYSVSREKKERFSLILESASTNQTSMYLCASSFFQANQPQHFGDGTRLSIL.

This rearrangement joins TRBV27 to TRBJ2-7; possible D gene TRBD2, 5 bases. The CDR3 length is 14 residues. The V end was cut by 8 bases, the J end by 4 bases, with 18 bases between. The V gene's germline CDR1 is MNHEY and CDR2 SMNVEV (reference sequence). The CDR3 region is CASPLSGKPYEQYF. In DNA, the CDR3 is TGTGCCAGCCCTTTGAGCGGTAAGCCGTACGAGCAGTACTTC.

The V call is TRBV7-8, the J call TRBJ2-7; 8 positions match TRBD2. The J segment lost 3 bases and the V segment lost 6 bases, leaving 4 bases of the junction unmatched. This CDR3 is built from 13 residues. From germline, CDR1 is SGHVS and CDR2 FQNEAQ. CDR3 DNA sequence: TGTGCCAGCAGGGGGGGACTAGACTACGAGCAGTACTTC. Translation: CASRGGLDYEQYF.

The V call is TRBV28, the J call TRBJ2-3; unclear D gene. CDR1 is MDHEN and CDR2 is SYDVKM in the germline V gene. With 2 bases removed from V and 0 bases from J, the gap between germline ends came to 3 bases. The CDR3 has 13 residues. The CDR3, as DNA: TGTGCCAGCAGTTTACCTAGCACAGATACGCAGTATTTT. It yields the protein CASSLPSTDTQYF.

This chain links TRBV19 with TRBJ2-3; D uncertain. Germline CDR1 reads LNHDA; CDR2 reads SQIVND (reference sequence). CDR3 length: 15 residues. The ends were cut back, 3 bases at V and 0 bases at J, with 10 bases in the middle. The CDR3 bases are TGTGCCAGTAGTATCGCGCTAACTAGCACAGATACGCAGTATTTT. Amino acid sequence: CASSIALTSTDTQYF.

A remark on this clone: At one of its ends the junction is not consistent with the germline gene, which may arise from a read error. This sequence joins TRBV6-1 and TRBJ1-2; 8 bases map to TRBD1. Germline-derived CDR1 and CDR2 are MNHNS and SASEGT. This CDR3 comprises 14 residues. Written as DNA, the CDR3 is TGTGCCAGCAGGAGACAGGGGTTGGACTATGGCTACGCCTTC. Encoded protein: CASRRQGLDYGYAF.

The CDR3 reads CASSLVASGEITDTQYF. DNA of the CDR3: TGTGCCAGCAGCTTAGTGGCTAGCGGGGAGATCACAGATACGCAGTATTTT. The gene calls are TRBV7-8 and TRBJ2-3; 9 bases fit TRBD2. Germline CDR1 reads SGHVS; CDR2 reads FQNEAQ. Trimming removed 1 base from V and 2 bases from J; junction bases left unmatched: 7. The CDR3 covers 17 residues.

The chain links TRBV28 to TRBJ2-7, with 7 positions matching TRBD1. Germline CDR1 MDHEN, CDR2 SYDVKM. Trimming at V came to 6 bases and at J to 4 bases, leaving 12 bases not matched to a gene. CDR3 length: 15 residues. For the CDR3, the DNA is TGTGCCAGCAGGGAAGAGACAGGGAGTATTTACGAGCAGTACTTC. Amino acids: CASREETGSIYEQYF.

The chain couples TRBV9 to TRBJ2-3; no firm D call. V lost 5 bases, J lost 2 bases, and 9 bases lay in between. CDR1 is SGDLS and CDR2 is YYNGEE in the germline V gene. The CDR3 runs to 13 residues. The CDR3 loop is CASSSTYTDTQYF. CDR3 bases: TGTGCCAGCAGTAGCACTTACACAGATACGCAGTATTTT.

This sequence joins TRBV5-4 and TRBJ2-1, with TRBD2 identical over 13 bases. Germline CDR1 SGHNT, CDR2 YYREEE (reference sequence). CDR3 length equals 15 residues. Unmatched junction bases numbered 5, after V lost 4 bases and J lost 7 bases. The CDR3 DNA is TGTGCCAGCAGCCCGGGACTAGCGGGACCTAATGAGCAGTTCTTC. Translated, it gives CASSPGLAGPNEQFF.

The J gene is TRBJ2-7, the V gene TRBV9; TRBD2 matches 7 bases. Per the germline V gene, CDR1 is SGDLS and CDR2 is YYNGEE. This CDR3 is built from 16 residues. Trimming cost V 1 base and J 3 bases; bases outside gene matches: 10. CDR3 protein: CASSVYPGGSRYEQYF. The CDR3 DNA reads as TGTGCCAGCAGCGTATACCCGGGCGGGAGTCGCTACGAGCAGTACTTC.

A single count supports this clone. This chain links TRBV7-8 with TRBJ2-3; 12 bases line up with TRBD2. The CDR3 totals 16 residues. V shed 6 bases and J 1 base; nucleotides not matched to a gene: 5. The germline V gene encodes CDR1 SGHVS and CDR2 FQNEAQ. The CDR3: CASRTSGSIGTDTQYF. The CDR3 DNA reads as TGTGCCAGCAGGACTAGCGGGAGCATTGGCACAGATACGCAGTATTTT. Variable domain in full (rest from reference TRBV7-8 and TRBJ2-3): GAGVSQSPRYKVAKRGQDVALRCDPISGHVSLFWYQQALGQGPEFLTYFQNEAQLDKSGLPSDRFFAERPEGSVSTLKIQRTQQEDSAVYLCASRTSGSIGTDTQYFGPGTRLTVL.

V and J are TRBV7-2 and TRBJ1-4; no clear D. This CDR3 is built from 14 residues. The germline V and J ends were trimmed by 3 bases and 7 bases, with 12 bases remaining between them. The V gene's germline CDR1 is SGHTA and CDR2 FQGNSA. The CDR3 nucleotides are TGTGCCAGCAGCTTTACGGGGTCGGGTGAAAAACTGTTTTTT. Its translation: CASSFTGSGEKLFF. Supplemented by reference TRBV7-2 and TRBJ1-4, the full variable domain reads GAGVSQSPSNKVTEKGKDVELRCDPISGHTALYWYRQSLGQGLEFLIYFQGNSAPDKSGLPSDRFSAERTGGSVSTLTIQRTQQEDSAVYLCASSFTGSGEKLFFGSGTQLSVL.

CDR3 protein: CASSLRGSLNTGELFF. The DNA of the CDR3 is TGTGCCAGCAGCTTACGCGGGAGTCTAAACACCGGGGAGCTGTTTTTT. The V gene is TRBV7-3, the J gene TRBJ2-2; 7 nucleotides line up with TRBD2. Looked up from germline, CDR1 is SGHTA and CDR2 is FQGTGA. The CDR3 is made up of 16 amino acids. V trimming: 2 bases; J trimming: 2 bases; junction bases outside the gene matches: 5.

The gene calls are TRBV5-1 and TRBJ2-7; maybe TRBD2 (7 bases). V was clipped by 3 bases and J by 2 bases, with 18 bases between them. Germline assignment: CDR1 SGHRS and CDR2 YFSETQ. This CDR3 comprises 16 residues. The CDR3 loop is CASSWRGEGRPYEQYF. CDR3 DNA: TGCGCCAGCAGCTGGAGGGGGGAGGGCAGGCCCTACGAGCAGTACTTC.

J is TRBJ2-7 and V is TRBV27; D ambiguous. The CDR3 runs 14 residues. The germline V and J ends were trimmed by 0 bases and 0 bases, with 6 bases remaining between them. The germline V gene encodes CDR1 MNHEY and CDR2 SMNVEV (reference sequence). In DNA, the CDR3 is TGTGCCAGCAGTTTATCCCGCAGCTCCTACGAGCAGTACTTC. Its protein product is CASSLSRSSYEQYF.

The DNA of the CDR3 is TGCGCCAGCAGCCAAGGGACAGGGGACAATCAGCCCCAGCATTTT. Protein: CASSQGTGDNQPQHF. The V gene is TRBV4-3, the J gene TRBJ1-5, with 9 bases matching TRBD1. The CDR3 extends over 15 amino acids. V shed 1 base, J shed 3 bases, and the junction held 1 base outside the gene matches. CDR1 is LGHNA and CDR2 is YSLEER in the germline V gene.

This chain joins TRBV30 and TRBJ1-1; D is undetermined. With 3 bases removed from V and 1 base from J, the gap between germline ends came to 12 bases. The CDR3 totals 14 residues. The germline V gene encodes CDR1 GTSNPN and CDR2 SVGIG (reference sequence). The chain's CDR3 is CAWSIHSRNTEAFF. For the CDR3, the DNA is TGTGCCTGGAGCATCCATTCTAGGAACACTGAAGCTTTCTTT.

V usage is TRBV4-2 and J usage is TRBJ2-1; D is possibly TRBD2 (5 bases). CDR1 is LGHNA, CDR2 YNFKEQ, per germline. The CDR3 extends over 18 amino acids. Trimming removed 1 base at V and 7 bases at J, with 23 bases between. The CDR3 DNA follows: TGTGCCAGCAGCCAAGGGGGTGTGGCTAGCACTCCTCGGAATGAGCAGTTCTTC. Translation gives CASSQGGVASTPRNEQFF.

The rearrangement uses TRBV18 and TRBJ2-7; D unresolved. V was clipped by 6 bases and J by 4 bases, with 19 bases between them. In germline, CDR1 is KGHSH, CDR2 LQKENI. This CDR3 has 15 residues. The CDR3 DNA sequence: TGTGCCAGCTCGTATAGCCGGGTCCCCCTGTACGAGCAGTACTTC. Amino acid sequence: CASSYSRVPLYEQYF.